The 8 T cell receptor beta chains in this list originate from one sample, sequenced in a study of blood T cell repertoires in COVID-19. Method: immunoSEQ multiplex PCR; TCRdb's copy keeps in-frame clones and lacks some. The sample has 100,000 to 150,000 clones, about 79% seen once; the top ten hold 35% to 40%. Material: peripheral blood. Receptor source: a man aged 40-49 years with active or convalescent COVID-19.

The chain has TRBV5-1 and TRBJ2-7; 13 bases fit TRBD2. The CDR3 sequence is 17 residues long. Germline V gene sequence: CDR1 SGHRS, CDR2 YFSETQ. Trimming cost V 4 bases and J 4 bases; bases outside gene matches: 11. Here the CDR3 DNA reads TGCGCCAGCAGCAGACTAGCGGGGGGCCTTTCGCAGTACGAGCAGTACTTC. The encoded protein is CASSRLAGGLSQYEQYF.

The V gene is TRBV27, the J gene TRBJ2-7, with D tentatively TRBD2 (5 bases). Germline CDR1 MNHEY, CDR2 SMNVEV (reference sequence). The CDR3 has 17 residues. V was cut by 2 bases and J by 0 bases, with 17 bases left in between. The CDR3 region is CASSLAGLKQSSYEQYF. The CDR3 coding sequence is TGTGCCAGCAGTTTAGCGGGCCTAAAACAGAGCTCCTACGAGCAGTACTTC.

This chain joins TRBV28 and TRBJ1-1; a weak D match, TRBD1 (6 bases). The V end lost 7 bases, the J end lost 4 bases, and 22 bases lay between the germline ends. Germline lookup yields CDR1 MDHEN and CDR2 SYDVKM. This CDR3 comprises 16 residues. This CDR3 reads CASTHPRGTWGTEAFF. DNA for the CDR3: TGTGCCAGCACCCACCCCAGGGGCACTTGGGGCACTGAAGCTTTCTTT.

This clone showed up just once. The genes are TRBV10-2 and TRBJ1-5, with a weak D call TRBD1 (5 bases). The germline V gene encodes CDR1 WSHSY and CDR2 SAAADI. The V end lost 2 bases, the J end lost 4 bases, and 6 bases lay between the germline ends. CDR3 length equals 13 residues. The CDR3 DNA reads TGCGCCAGCAGTGAGACAGGTAATCAGCCCCAGCATTTT. It is translated as CASSETGNQPQHF.

The rearrangement joins TRBV7-2 to TRBJ1-3; no clear D gene. Trimming removed 5 bases from V and 4 bases from J, with 21 bases in between. The CDR3 consists of 17 residues. Germline assignment: CDR1 SGHTA and CDR2 FQGNSA. The CDR3 is CASSLLYSTRRGNTIYF. CDR3 DNA sequence: TGTGCCAGCAGCCTACTGTACAGCACTCGAAGGGGAAACACCATATATTTT.

This clone showed up just once. J is TRBJ1-2 and V is TRBV29-1; D unclear. The CDR3 is 14 amino acids. Germline CDR1 and CDR2: SQVTM and ANQGSEA. Trimming removed 0 bases at V and 4 bases at J, with 12 bases between. The chain's CDR3 is CSVEEEDGSYGYTF. The CDR3 nucleotides read TGCAGCGTTGAAGAGGAGGACGGGAGCTATGGCTACACCTTC.

The CDR3 nucleotides are TGTGCCAGCAGCCGTCCCGGGACAGGGATAGATACCTATGGCTACACCTTC. Residues: CASSRPGTGIDTYGYTF. V gene TRBV6-2 or TRBV6-3 combines with J gene TRBJ1-2; 9 nucleotides match TRBD1. CDR3 length: 17 amino acids. The V gene's germline CDR1 is MNHEY and CDR2 SVGEGT. Germline trimming cut 6 bases from V and 4 bases from J; bases unmatched to any gene: 15.

The V call is TRBV7-9, the J call TRBJ2-3; possibly TRBD1 for D (5 bases). The CDR3 is 15 residues long. V was trimmed by 5 bases and J by 4 bases, leaving 16 bases between them. The germline gives CDR1 SEHNR, CDR2 FQNEAQ (reference sequence). DNA of the CDR3: TGTGCCAGCAGCCCCACAGGTTATGAGCCAGATACGCAGTATTTT. Amino acids: CASSPTGYEPDTQYF.